This T cell receptor (beta chain) was profiled in a study of blood T cells in healthy people across ages. Study context: The template switching approach captured approximately one barcoded beta molecule for every two T cells. Study outcomes and limitations: PBMC samples, being unsorted, prevented any conclusive comparison of naive and antigen-experienced cells.

The second PCR ran roughly 7 to 11 cycles with a sample-barcoded 5' primer and J-beta primers. TCRdb re-called the 5' RACE reads with MiXCR, one entry per CDR3 protein. The data hold more than 800,000 distinct CDR3 sequences, with under 55% observed a single time. V lost 10 bases to trimming and J lost 10 bases, with 14 bases between them. Germline CDR1 and CDR2: MGHRA and YSYEKL. This CDR3 has 11 residues. As to this clonotype: Its antigen is as yet unknown.

The amount of total RNA extracted per sample was at least 5.5 micrograms. This clonotype was sampled from a woman aged 60 to 75 in good health. The sequenced material came from blood. V and J are TRBV4-1 and TRBJ2-1, with a weak D call TRBD2 (5 bases). Here the CDR3 DNA reads TGCGCCACGGAGGTGGGTGGGGAGCAGTTCTTC. It specifies CATEVGGEQFF.